This T cell receptor (beta chain) originates from a study of early T cells in non-severe SARS-CoV-2 infection. Study context: Sequencing input comprised bulk RNA from unsorted whole blood; chain pairing was not available.

This clonotype was detected many times. Unique molecular identifiers (one per individual cDNA molecule) were attached. TCRdb analysed the 5' RACE reads with MiXCR anew, one entry per CDR3 protein. Of 50,000 to 75,000 distinct CDR3 sequences in the sample, more than 5.5% were seen once. After removal of 5 bases from V and 3 bases from J, the junction contained 15 bases not matched to a gene. This CDR3 is built from 18 residues. CDR1 is SGHNT and CDR2 is YENEEA in the germline V gene. Sample: whole blood, taken at baseline. This TCR was recovered from an adult who was a healthcare worker with PCR-confirmed SARS-CoV-2 infection or an uninfected control (not recorded which). The chain is built from TRBV11-3 and TRBJ2-3, with 9 bases fitting TRBD1. The CDR3, as DNA: TGTGCCAGCAGCGCAGGCCGTGGTACAGGGGGCTCGACAGATACGCAGTATTTT. Protein: CASSAGRGTGGSTDTQYF.